The present T cell receptor beta chain was sequenced within a study of shared clonotypes between healthy human individuals. Study results and limitations: Relative to their counterparts shared across all four donors, non-shared clonotypes exhibited diminished generation probabilities.

Subsets obtained from CD4+ cells comprised CD45RA+ naive and CD45RA-negative memory cells. Deep level was the assay's run setting. Using approximately 200 ng DNA, approximately 30,000 T cell genomes, the sorted-subset replicate PCRs were run. The protocol was immunoSEQ multiplex PCR, while the TCRdb copy is restricted to in-frame clones and leaves out a portion. In the table there are some 2.3 million clones, approximately 95% of which are singletons. The germline V gene has CDR1 SGHVS and CDR2 FNYEAQ. This CDR3 region has 16 residues. Trimming shortened V by 3 bases and J by 2 bases, and 14 bases separated the two germline ends. Concerning this clone itself: Its target is unknown.

Input material: naive CD4+ T cells from PBMCs. Subset in this sample: CD45RA+ positively selected. The TCR originated in a man aged 18 to 29 in good health. Some clones in this sample may be carry-over from other donors' samples. V gene TRBV7-6 combines with J gene TRBJ1-3; D gene uncertain. The CDR3: CASSLLSSTAGNTIYF. The DNA of the CDR3 is TGTGCCAGCAGCTTGCTATCCTCGACGGCTGGAAACACCATATATTTT.